These 10 T cell receptor beta chains share one sample of origin, sequenced in a study of shared clonotypes between healthy human individuals. Generated by immunoSEQ multiplex PCR, the TCRdb table keeps only in-frame clones and is missing some. The repertoire holds millions of clones, with approximately 90% as singletons. The source material was naive CD4+ T cells sorted from blood. Indicated subset: CD45RA+ positively selected. The receptors shown here come from a man between 18 and 35 years old in good health.

This clone was picked up one time. This sample includes further DNA sequences coding for the same CDR3. The genes are TRBV29-1 and TRBJ2-3; possible D gene TRBD2, 5 bases. Deletions cut 5 bases from V and 3 bases from J, with 15 bases between. The germline V gene encodes CDR1 SQVTM and CDR2 ANQGSEA. The CDR3 has 14 residues. The CDR3 DNA reads as TGCAGCGTTCGAAGCGGTTCGTCGACAGATACGCAGTATTTT. Amino acid sequence: CSVRSGSSTDTQYF.

This chain joins TRBV9 and TRBJ2-2; D is unresolved. Germline V gene data show CDR1 as SGDLS and CDR2 as YYNGEE. V lost 0 bases to trimming and J lost 3 bases, with 6 bases between them. The CDR3 has 14 residues. This CDR3 is CASSVGSDTGELFF. The CDR3 bases are TGTGCCAGCAGCGTAGGGAGCGACACCGGGGAGCTGTTTTTT.

A note on this clone: Sequence at one end of the junction differs from germline and may be a read error. This rearrangement joins TRBV6-6 to TRBJ2-7; no clear D gene. Germline V gene lookup returns CDR1 MNHNY and CDR2 SVGAGI (reference sequence). The CDR3 covers 11 residues. DNA of the CDR3: TGTGCCAGCAGTAACTCGAGGGAGCAGTACTTC. Encoded protein: CASSNSREQYF.

V and J are TRBV6-1 and TRBJ2-2; 8 nucleotides match TRBD1. The CDR3 is 15 amino acids. Losses at the gene ends were 4 bases for V and 5 bases for J; bases not matched to a gene: 6. Germline V lookup: CDR1 MNHNS, CDR2 SASEGT. CDR3 nucleotides: TGTGCCAGCAGTGCGGGACAGGTTGTGACCGGGGAGCTGTTTTTT. It specifies CASSAGQVVTGELFF.

The chain has TRBV27 and TRBJ2-3; D gene uncertain. The CDR3 loop spans 12 amino acids. The germline V gene has CDR1 MNHEY and CDR2 SMNVEV (reference sequence). V was pared by 4 bases and J by 8 bases, with 10 bases between. The CDR3 here is CASSSPPGTQYF. CDR3 coding DNA: TGTGCCAGCAGTTCCCCCCCCGGTACGCAGTATTTT.

With regard to this clone: Other DNA sequences in this specimen translate into the identical CDR3. The genes are TRBV7-2 and TRBJ2-3; 8 bases agree with TRBD2. CDR1 is SGHTA, CDR2 FQGNSA, per germline. After removal of 3 bases from V and 3 bases from J, the junction contained 5 bases not matched to a gene. CDR3 length equals 15 residues. CDR3 DNA: TGTGCCAGCAGCTTCCCCCTAGCGGGTACAGATACGCAGTATTTT. Translation gives CASSFPLAGTDTQYF.

V and J are TRBV19 and TRBJ1-4; no definite D call. Trimming removed 5 bases from V and 0 bases from J, with 13 bases in between. The length of the CDR3 is 16 residues. The germline CDR1 and CDR2 sequences are LNHDA and SQIVND (reference sequence). The CDR3 loop reads CASSHKGQATNEKLFF. Here the CDR3 DNA reads TGTGCCAGTAGTCATAAGGGTCAAGCAACTAATGAAAAACTGTTTTTT.

This chain links TRBV19 with TRBJ2-7, with D unclear. Germline CDR1 is LNHDA and CDR2 is SQIVND (reference sequence). V was cut by 5 bases and J by 3 bases, with 17 bases left in between. The CDR3 sequence is 15 residues long. CDR3 sequence: CASSGLYGSGYEQYF. In nucleotides, the CDR3 is TGTGCCAGTAGTGGCCTGTACGGGTCGGGCTACGAGCAGTACTTC.

Comment on this clone: Other DNA sequences in the same sample also yield this CDR3. CDR3 in amino acids: CASSVGIAGETQYF. The CDR3 nucleotides read TGTGCCAGCAGCGTAGGTATAGCTGGAGAGACCCAGTACTTC. This sequence joins TRBV9 and TRBJ2-5, with D uncertain. CDR3 length: 14 residues. V gave up 0 bases and J gave up 4 bases, with 10 bases separating them. Germline lookup yields CDR1 SGDLS and CDR2 YYNGEE.

This chain connects TRBV7-9 to TRBJ2-3; 11 bases are a match to TRBD2. Germline V gives CDR1 SEHNR, CDR2 FQNEAQ (reference sequence). With 4 bases clipped from V and 0 bases from J, the junction kept 6 bases outside the gene matches. The length of the CDR3 is 17 residues. CDR3 bases: TGTGCCAGCAGCTCCCCAGGGACTAGCGGTAGCACAGATACGCAGTATTTT. It specifies CASSSPGTSGSTDTQYF. The complete variable domain, with remaining parts taken from reference TRBV7-9 and TRBJ2-3, reads DTGVSQNPRHKITKRGQNVTFRCDPISEHNRLYWYRQTLGQGPEFLTYFQNEAQLEKSRLLSDRFSAERPKGSFSTLEIQRTEQGDSAMYLCASSSPGTSGSTDTQYFGPGTRLTVL.